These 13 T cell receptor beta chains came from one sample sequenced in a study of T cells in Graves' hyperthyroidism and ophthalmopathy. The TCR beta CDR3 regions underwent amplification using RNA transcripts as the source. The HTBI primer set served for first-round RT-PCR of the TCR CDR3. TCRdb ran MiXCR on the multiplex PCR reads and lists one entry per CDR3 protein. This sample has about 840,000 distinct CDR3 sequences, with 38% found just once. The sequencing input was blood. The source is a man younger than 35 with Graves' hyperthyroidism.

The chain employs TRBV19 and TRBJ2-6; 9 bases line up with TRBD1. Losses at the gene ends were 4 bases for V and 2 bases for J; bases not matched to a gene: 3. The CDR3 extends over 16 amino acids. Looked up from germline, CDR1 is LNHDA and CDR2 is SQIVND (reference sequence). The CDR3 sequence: CASSTYRGPGANVLTF. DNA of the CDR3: TGTGCCAGTAGTACCTACAGGGGGCCTGGGGCCAACGTCCTGACTTTC.

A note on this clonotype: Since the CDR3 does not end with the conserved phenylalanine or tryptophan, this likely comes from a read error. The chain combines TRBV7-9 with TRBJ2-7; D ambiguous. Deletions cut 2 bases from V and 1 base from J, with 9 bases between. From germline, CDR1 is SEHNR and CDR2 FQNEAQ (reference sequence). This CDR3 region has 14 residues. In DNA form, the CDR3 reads TGTGCCAGCAGCTTAAATAGTGAATCCTACGAGCAGTACTCC. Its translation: CASSLNSESYEQYS.

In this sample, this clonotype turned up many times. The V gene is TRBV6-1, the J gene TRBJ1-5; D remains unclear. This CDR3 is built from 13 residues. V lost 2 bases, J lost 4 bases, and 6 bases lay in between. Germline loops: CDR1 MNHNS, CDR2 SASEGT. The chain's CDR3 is CASSETENQPQHF. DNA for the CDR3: TGTGCCAGCAGTGAAACCGAAAATCAGCCCCAGCATTTT.

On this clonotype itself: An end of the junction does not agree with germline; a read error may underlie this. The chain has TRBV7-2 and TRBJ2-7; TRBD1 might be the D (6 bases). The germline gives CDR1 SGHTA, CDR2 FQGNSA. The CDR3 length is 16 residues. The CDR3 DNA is TGCGCCAGCAGCCAAGATGCCTTGTTGGACAGCTACGAGCAGTACTTC. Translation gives CASSQDALLDSYEQYF.

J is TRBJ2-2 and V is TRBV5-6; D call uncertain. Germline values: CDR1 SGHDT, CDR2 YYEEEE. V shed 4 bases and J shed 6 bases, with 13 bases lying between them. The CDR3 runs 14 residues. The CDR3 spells CASSPLTRAGELFF. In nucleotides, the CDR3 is TGTGCCAGCAGCCCCTTGACACGAGCCGGGGAGCTGTTTTTT.

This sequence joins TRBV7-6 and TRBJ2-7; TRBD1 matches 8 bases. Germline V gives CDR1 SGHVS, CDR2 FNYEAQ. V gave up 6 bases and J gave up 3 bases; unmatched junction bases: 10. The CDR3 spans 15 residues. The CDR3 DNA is TGTGCCAGCAGTTTCCATCGTGGACAGGGCTACGAGCAGTACTTC. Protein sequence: CASSFHRGQGYEQYF.

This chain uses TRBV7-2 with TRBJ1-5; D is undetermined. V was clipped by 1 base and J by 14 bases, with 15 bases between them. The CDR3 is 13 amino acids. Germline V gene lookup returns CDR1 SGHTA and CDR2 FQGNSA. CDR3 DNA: TGTGCCAGCAGCTTAGGACTAGCGGACTACGAGCATTTT. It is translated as CASSLGLADYEHF.

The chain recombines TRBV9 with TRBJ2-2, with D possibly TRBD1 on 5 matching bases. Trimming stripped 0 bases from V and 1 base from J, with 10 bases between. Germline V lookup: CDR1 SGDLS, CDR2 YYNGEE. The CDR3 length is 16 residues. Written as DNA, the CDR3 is TGTGCCAGCAGCGTAGCCCCAGGGAAGAACACCGGGGAGCTGTTTTTT. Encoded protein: CASSVAPGKNTGELFF.

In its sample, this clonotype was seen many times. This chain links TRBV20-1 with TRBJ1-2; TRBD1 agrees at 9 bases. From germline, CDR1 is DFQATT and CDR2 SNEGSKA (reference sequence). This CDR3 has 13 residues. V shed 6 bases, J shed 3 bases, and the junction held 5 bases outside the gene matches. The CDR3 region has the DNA TGCAGTGCCCGGACAGGGGCCCACTATGGCTACACCTTC. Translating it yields CSARTGAHYGYTF.

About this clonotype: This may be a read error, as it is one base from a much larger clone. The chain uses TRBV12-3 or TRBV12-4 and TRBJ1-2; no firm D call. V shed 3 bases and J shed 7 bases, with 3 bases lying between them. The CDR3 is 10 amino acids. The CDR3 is CASSLPGYTF. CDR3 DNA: TGTGCCAGCAGTTTGCCTGGCTACACCTTC.

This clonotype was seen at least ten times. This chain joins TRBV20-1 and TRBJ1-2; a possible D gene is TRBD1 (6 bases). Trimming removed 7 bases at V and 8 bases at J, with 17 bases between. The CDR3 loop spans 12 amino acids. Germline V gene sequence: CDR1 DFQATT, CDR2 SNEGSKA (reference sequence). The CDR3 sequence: CSGLGAQNGYTF. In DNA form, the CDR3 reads TGCAGTGGGTTGGGGGCACAGAACGGCTACACCTTC.

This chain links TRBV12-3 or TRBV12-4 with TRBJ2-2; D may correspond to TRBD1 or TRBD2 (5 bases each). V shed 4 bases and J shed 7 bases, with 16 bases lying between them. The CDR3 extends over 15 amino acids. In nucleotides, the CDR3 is TGTGCCAGCAGTTGGGGGTGGGGTGGTAGCGGGGAGCTGTTTTTT. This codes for CASSWGWGGSGELFF.

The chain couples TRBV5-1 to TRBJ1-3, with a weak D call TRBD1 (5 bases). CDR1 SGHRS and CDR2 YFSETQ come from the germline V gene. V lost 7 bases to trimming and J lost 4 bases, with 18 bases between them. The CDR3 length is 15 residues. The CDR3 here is CASGSGAPSGNTIYF. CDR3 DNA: TGCGCCAGCGGGTCTGGGGCCCCCAGCGGAAACACCATATATTTT.